Listed here are 4 T cell receptor beta chains from one sample, sequenced in a study of radiotherapy plus CTLA-4 blockade in lung cancer. Profiled with immunoSEQ multiplex PCR; TCRdb holds only in-frame clones, not every one. The repertoire holds 35,000 to 45,000 clones, with 55% to 80% as singletons. Sample: peripheral blood, taken from a patient treated with radiotherapy plus ipilimumab. The receptors were gathered from a human donor with non-small cell lung cancer who had stable disease on radiotherapy plus ipilimumab.

This chain joins TRBV5-1 and TRBJ2-2; 10 nucleotides match TRBD2. The CDR3 is made up of 16 amino acids. The germline gives CDR1 SGHRS, CDR2 YFSETQ. The V and J ends lost 0 bases and 6 bases, in that order; junction bases with no gene match: 5. The CDR3 spells CASSLEGGTSAGELFF. CDR3 nucleotides: TGCGCCAGCAGCTTGGAGGGAGGGACTAGCGCCGGGGAGCTGTTTTTT. The full variable domain, completed using reference TRBV5-1 and TRBJ2-2, is KAGVTQTPRYLIKTRGQQVTLSCSPISGHRSVSWYQQTPGQGLQFLFEYFSETQRNKGNFPGRFSGRQFSNSRSEMNVSTLELGDSALYLCASSLEGGTSAGELFFGEGSRLTVL.

The chain recombines TRBV10-1 with TRBJ2-2, with 7 bases matching TRBD1. The CDR3 covers 15 residues. CDR1 is WNHNN and CDR2 is SYGVQD in the germline V gene (reference sequence). The V gene end was trimmed by 4 bases and the J gene end by 5 bases; junction bases not matched to a gene: 7. Here the CDR3 DNA reads TGCGCCAGCAGTGGAGAGGGGGCGAGAACCGGGGAGCTGTTTTTT. Its translation: CASSGEGARTGELFF.

The genes are TRBV2 and TRBJ2-7; D ambiguous. Trimming stripped 5 bases from V and 0 bases from J, with 5 bases between. Germline V gene data show CDR1 as SNHLY and CDR2 as FYNNEI. This CDR3 has 12 amino acids. The CDR3 here is CASSWASYEQYF. CDR3 sequence (DNA): TGTGCCAGCAGTTGGGCCTCCTACGAGCAGTACTTC.

This clone came up a few times. This chain uses TRBV21-1 with TRBJ2-7; the table's D call TRBD1 went unverified against the DNA. TRBV21-1 is shown as a pseudogene. This CDR3 contains 16 residues. CDR3 region: CASSSLTGRSSYEQYF. For the CDR3, the DNA is TGTGCCAGCAGCTCTTTGACAGGGAGAAGCTCCTACGAGCAGTACTTC.